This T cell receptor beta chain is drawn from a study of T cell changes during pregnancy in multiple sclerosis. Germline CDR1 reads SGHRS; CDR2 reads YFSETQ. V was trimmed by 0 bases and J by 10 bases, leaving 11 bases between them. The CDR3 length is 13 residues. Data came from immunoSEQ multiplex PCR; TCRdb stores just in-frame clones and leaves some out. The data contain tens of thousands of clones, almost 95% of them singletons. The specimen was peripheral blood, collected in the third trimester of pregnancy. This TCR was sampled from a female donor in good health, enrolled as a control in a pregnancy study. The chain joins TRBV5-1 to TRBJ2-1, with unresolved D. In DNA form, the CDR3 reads TGCGCCAGCAGCTTGGGGAGCACCCAGGAGCAGTTCTTC. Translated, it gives CASSLGSTQEQFF.